A selection of T cell receptor beta chains follows, all from one sample in a study of blood T cell repertoires in COVID-19. Assay: immunoSEQ multiplex PCR; the TCRdb copy retains only in-frame clones and omits some. Here the sample spans almost 25,000 clones, about 92% being singletons. Sequencing was carried out using peripheral blood. The receptors stem from a man in his sixties or seventies with active COVID-19. The CDR3 runs from the conserved cysteine through the conserved F or W. D genes are given only for firm matches. Where a row states a size, it is once, few, many or the class of an expanded clone; other rows omit it.

size: -; J: TRBJ2-5; V: TRBV10-3; D: TRBD2; CDR3: CATLRREGETQYF; DNA: TGTGCCACCCTCAGGAGGGAGGGAGAGACCCAGTACTTC
size: -; J: TRBJ2-2; V: TRBV6-2/TRBV6-3; D: -; CDR3: CASSYTRAFDTGELFF; DNA: TGTGCCAGCAGTTATACGCGGGCTTTCGACACCGGGGAGCTGTTTTTT
size: -; J: TRBJ2-5; V: TRBV10-3; D: -; CDR3: CAIAGNGETQYF; DNA: TGTGCCATAGCAGGGAACGGAGAGACCCAGTACTTC
size: few; J: TRBJ2-3; V: TRBV3-1/TRBV3-2; D: -; CDR3: CASSQDLTPTDTQYF; DNA: TGTGCCAGCAGCCAGGACTTAACTCCCACAGATACGCAGTATTTT
size: -; J: TRBJ1-1; V: TRBV6-2/TRBV6-3; D: TRBD1; CDR3: CASSYSGQGLSNTEAFF; DNA: TGTGCCAGCAGTTATTCCGGACAGGGACTATCGAACACTGAAGCTTTCTTT
size: -; J: TRBJ2-1; V: TRBV11-2; D: TRBD2; CDR3: CASSFGLAGGNEQFF; DNA: TGTGCCAGCAGCTTTGGGCTAGCGGGGGGCAATGAGCAGTTCTTC
size: once; J: TRBJ2-7; V: TRBV14; D: -; CDR3: CASSPQNYEQYF; DNA: TGTGCCAGCAGCCCCCAGAACTACGAGCAGTACTTC
size: -; J: TRBJ2-7; V: TRBV2; D: -; CDR3: CASSDYSSYRQYEQYF; DNA: TGTGCCAGCAGTGACTACTCCTCCTATCGACAGTACGAGCAGTACTTC
size: -; J: TRBJ2-3; V: TRBV5-1; D: TRBD1; CDR3: CASSPRQGSWADTQYF; DNA: TGCGCCAGCAGCCCCAGACAGGGAAGTTGGGCAGATACGCAGTATTTT
size: -; J: TRBJ2-1; V: TRBV15; D: TRBD1; CDR3: CATSSGGNEQFF; DNA: TGTGCCACCTCTTCAGGGGGCAATGAGCAGTTCTTC
size: -; J: TRBJ1-2; V: TRBV7-2; D: -; CDR3: CASSRTANYGYTF; DNA: TGTGCCAGCAGTAGGACAGCTAACTATGGCTACACCTTC
size: -; J: TRBJ1-5; V: TRBV18; D: TRBD1; CDR3: CASSRQGGFSNQPQHF; DNA: TGTGCCAGCTCCCGACAGGGTGGTTTTAGCAATCAGCCCCAGCATTTT
size: once; J: TRBJ2-7; V: TRBV7-8; D: -; CDR3: CASSYWVQGGVHEQYF; DNA: TGTGCCAGCAGCTACTGGGTCCAGGGGGGAGTACACGAGCAGTACTTC
size: -; J: TRBJ2-2; V: TRBV12-3/TRBV12-4; D: -; CDR3: CASVGAIRELFF; DNA: TGTGCCAGCGTGGGCGCGATTAGGGAGCTGTTTTTT
size: once; J: TRBJ1-5; V: TRBV2; D: TRBD1; CDR3: CASSLQGASNQPQHF; DNA: TGTGCCAGCAGTCTCCAGGGGGCGAGCAATCAGCCCCAGCATTTT
size: -; J: TRBJ1-3; V: TRBV7-2; D: -; CDR3: CASSLNLGGSGNTIYF; DNA: TGTGCCAGCAGCTTAAATCTCGGGGGATCTGGAAACACCATATATTTT